This TCR beta chain was captured by sequencing in a study of blood T cell repertoires in COVID-19. At the level of the study: Samples of COVID-19 (acute and convalescent) were obtained from the United States, Italy and Spain.

In the source study's methods: Amplification of reference gene primers provided the estimated nucleated cell counts. The method was immunoSEQ multiplex PCR; TCRdb's version includes in-frame clones alone and lacks a portion of them. V, J and clone size are those of that table, while D and trimming were read from the DNA. This sample has 150,000 to 200,000 clones; 89% occur once, and the top ten carry 2% to 2.5%. Participant age was roughly 18 to 89 years, and participants resided in around 24 US areas. Cohorts were assigned according to the clinical history that participants reported. Trimming took off 4 bases at V and 0 bases at J, with 7 bases between the two ends. The CDR3 spans 13 residues. CDR1 is SNHLY and CDR2 is FYNNEI in the germline V gene.

This TCR was recovered from a woman between 40 and 50 years old with acute COVID-19. The specimen was PBMCs or T cells enriched from blood (not recorded which). The V and J genes are TRBV2 and TRBJ2-7; no definite D call. DNA for the CDR3: TGTGCCAGCAGTGGGAGCAACTCCTACGAGCAGTACTTC. Translation gives CASSGSNSYEQYF.